This T cell receptor beta chain comes out of a study of cytomegalovirus exposure and HLA in healthy donors. Study results and limitations: For TCR beta chains, V- and J-gene trimming was later linked to a missense DCLRE1C variant.

Note on this clone: Its target is not known.

Primers for the PCR totalled 60 Vbeta and 13 Jbeta. Profiled with immunoSEQ multiplex PCR; TCRdb holds only in-frame clones, not every one. The table lists around 300,000 clones, 85% to 90% of them singletons. Trimming removed 1 base from V and 5 bases from J; junction bases left unmatched: 7. From germline, CDR1 is MNHNS and CDR2 SASEGT. There are 16 residues in the CDR3. The sample comprised PBMCs. The chain uses TRBV6-1 and TRBJ2-5; TRBD2 aligns across 10 bases. The receptor was derived from a woman between 18 and 29 years old in good health and CMV-seronegative. Here the CDR3 reads CASSEDSGGAGETQYF. CDR3 nucleotides: TGTGCCAGCAGTGAAGACAGCGGGGGGGCCGGGGAGACCCAGTACTTC.